The clone carrying this T cell receptor beta chain was counted between two and nine times. The antigen remains undetermined. Germline CDR1 and CDR2: SGHRS and YFSETQ. The V end was cut by 0 bases, the J end by 2 bases, with 10 bases between. The CDR3 has 15 amino acids. The 5'RACE method, run with constant-segment primers, produced TCR alpha and TCR beta cDNA libraries (carrying sample barcodes and UMIs). TCRdb passed the 5' RACE reads through MiXCR, listing each CDR3 protein once. The repertoire has 100,000 to 150,000 distinct CDR3 sequences, approximately 15% of them found once; the top ten carry around 4.8%. The sample belongs to a study of T-cell memory formation after mild COVID-19. Study-level information: The study found TCR clusters largely donor specific.

Study conclusions and caveats: CD4/CD8 balance characterized clones contracting day 15 to 85, and CD4+ skew characterized later expanders. In pre-infection memory, a portion of responding clones appeared, which suggested that cross-reactive memory joined.

The chain is built from TRBV5-1 and TRBJ2-3; D call uncertain. The sequenced material came from PBMCs or a T cell subset sorted from them (not recorded which). This receptor was taken from a man younger than 35 who had mild COVID-19 (a few samples of this study predate the infection). Cell type and time point are not known. CDR3 in amino acids: CASSLEDGATDTQYF. For the CDR3, the DNA is TGCGCCAGCAGCTTGGAGGACGGAGCCACAGATACGCAGTATTTT.